A selection of T cell receptor beta chains follows, all from one sample in a study of long-term antiretroviral therapy in people with HIV. TCRdb keeps only in-frame clones here, not all; method: immunoSEQ multiplex PCR. The table has 29,000 or so clones, 93% seen once. The specimen was unsorted PBMCs, collected around 6.5 years after starting antiretroviral therapy. These receptor sequences come from a woman in her 40s with HIV. Each CDR3 is given with its conserved first and last residue. D genes are given only for firm matches. Only part of the rows carry a size: once, few, many, or a class if the clone is expanded.

CDR3aa	CDR3nt	d_gene	abundance	v_gene	j_gene
CATSSRPDQPQHF	TGTGCCACCAGCAGCCGACCTGATCAGCCCCAGCATTTT	NA	NA	TRBV15	TRBJ1-5
CASSNGGAETQYF	TGTGCCAGTAGTAATGGGGGAGCGGAGACCCAGTACTTC	NA	NA	TRBV19	TRBJ2-5
CASSYRQGGQPQHF	TGTGCCAGCAGTTACAGGCAGGGAGGTCAGCCCCAGCATTTT	NA	NA	TRBV6-5	TRBJ1-5
CASRRGTGHTAELFF	TGTGCCAGCAGGCGCGGGACAGGACATACCGCGGAGCTGTTTTTT	TRBD1	NA	TRBV6-5	TRBJ2-2
CASRYGTARTGELFF	TGTGCCAGCAGATATGGGACAGCCCGAACCGGGGAGCTGTTTTTT	TRBD1	once	TRBV27	TRBJ2-2
CASSPALAGGPTDTQYF	TGCGCCAGCAGCCCGGCTCTAGCGGGGGGGCCAACAGATACGCAGTATTTT	TRBD2	NA	TRBV4-3	TRBJ2-3
CASSQIGTGRQPQHF	TGTGCCAGCAGTCAAATCGGTACGGGGAGGCAGCCCCAGCATTTT	NA	NA	TRBV6-1	TRBJ1-5
CASSLGTDRSGEQYF	TGTGCCAGCAGCTTAGGGACGGACAGGTCGGGCGAGCAGTACTTC	TRBD1	NA	TRBV7-8	TRBJ2-7
CASSMLGGRQARANYGYTF	TGTGCCAGTAGTATGTTGGGGGGTCGCCAAGCTCGGGCTAACTATGGCTACACCTTC	NA	NA	TRBV19	TRBJ1-2
CASSVASGGGPQHF	TGTGCCAGCAGCGTAGCGTCAGGGGGGGGGCCCCAGCATTTT	TRBD1	once	TRBV9	TRBJ1-5
CASSWTDNTEAFF	TGTGCCAGCAGCTGGACAGATAACACTGAAGCTTTCTTT	NA	NA	TRBV7-2	TRBJ1-1
CASSGRPGTGDPLYEQYF	TGTGCCAGCAGCGGACGTCCCGGGACAGGGGACCCACTTTACGAGCAGTACTTC	TRBD1	once	TRBV11-2	TRBJ2-7
CASSEGSTDTQYF	TGTGCCAGCAGTGAGGGCAGCACAGATACGCAGTATTTT	NA	NA	TRBV5-5	TRBJ2-3
CASSPIAGFRDGYTF	TGTGCCAGCTCACCCATCGCCGGGTTTCGCGATGGCTACACCTTC	NA	NA	TRBV18	TRBJ1-2
CASSSAENTEAFF	TGTGCCAGTAGTAGCGCCGAGAACACTGAAGCTTTCTTT	NA	NA	TRBV19	TRBJ1-1
CASSLAALAGGGDTQYF	TGTGCCAGCAGCTTAGCCGCACTAGCGGGGGGGGGAGATACGCAGTATTTT	TRBD2	NA	TRBV7-9	TRBJ2-3
CAWDRNSGNTIYF	TGTGCCTGGGACAGGAACTCTGGAAACACCATATATTTT	NA	NA	TRBV30	TRBJ1-3
CASSPDGQGGYGYTF	TGTGCCAGTAGTCCTGACGGACAGGGCGGCTATGGCTACACCTTC	TRBD1	NA	TRBV19	TRBJ1-2
CATKTANYGYTF	TGTGCCACCAAGACAGCTAACTATGGCTACACCTTC	NA	NA	TRBV2	TRBJ1-2
CASSEWQIYEQYF	TGCGCCAGCAGTGAATGGCAGATCTACGAGCAGTACTTC	NA	NA	TRBV10-2	TRBJ2-7
CASSPWEGQNYGYTF	TGTGCCAGCAGTCCCTGGGAGGGACAGAACTATGGCTACACCTTC	TRBD1	NA	TRBV27	TRBJ1-2
CASSFGGLASYNEQFF	TGTGCCAGCAGCTTTGGCGGACTAGCGTCCTACAATGAGCAGTTCTTC	TRBD2	NA	TRBV5-4	TRBJ2-1